A single TCR beta chain is shown here with its context. Its specificity is unknown. The data were produced by immunoSEQ multiplex PCR, yet TCRdb's version contains in-frame clones alone and is incomplete. In the table there are 45,000 to 65,000 clones, more than 80% of which are singletons. The sample comes from a study of cytomegalovirus exposure and HLA in healthy donors. Study findings and constraints: As confirmed in vitro, three CMV-associated chains were specific for CMV antigens. Cytomegalovirus association was assigned to about 150 TCR beta chains. Rarity marked most TCR sequences, yet some public TCRs occurred in many donors.

The donors were part of the roughly 120-subject validation cohort, which stood apart from the approximately 700-subject first cohort. The sequencing sample was made of PBMCs. The TCR was taken from a young man in good health and CMV-seronegative.

This chain's CDR3 is CASSPRGGTEAFF. DNA of the CDR3: TGTGCCAGCAGCCCTCGGGGTGGAACTGAAGCTTTCTTT. This chain connects TRBV7-2 to TRBJ1-1; D gene unclear. Trimming stripped 5 bases from V and 5 bases from J, with 12 bases between. Germline V CDR1 and CDR2: SGHTA, FQGNSA. The CDR3 runs to 13 residues.